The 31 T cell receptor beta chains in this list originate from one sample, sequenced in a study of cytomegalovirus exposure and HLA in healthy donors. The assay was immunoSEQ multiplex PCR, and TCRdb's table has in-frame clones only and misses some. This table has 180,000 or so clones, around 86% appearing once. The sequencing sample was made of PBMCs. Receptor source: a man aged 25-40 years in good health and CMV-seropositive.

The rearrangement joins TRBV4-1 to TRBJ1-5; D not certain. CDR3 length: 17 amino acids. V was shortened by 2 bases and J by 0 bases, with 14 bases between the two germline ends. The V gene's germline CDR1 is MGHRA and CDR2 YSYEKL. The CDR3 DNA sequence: TGCGCCAGCAGCCAACCTTATGGTCGGGATAGCAATCAGCCCCAGCATTTT. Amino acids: CASSQPYGRDSNQPQHF.

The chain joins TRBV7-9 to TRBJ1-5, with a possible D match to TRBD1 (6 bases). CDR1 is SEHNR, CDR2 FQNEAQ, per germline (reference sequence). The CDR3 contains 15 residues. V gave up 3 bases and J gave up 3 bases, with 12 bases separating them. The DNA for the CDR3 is TGTGCCAGCAGCTTGGGGGGCGGGCCCAATCAGCCCCAGCATTTT. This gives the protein CASSLGGGPNQPQHF.

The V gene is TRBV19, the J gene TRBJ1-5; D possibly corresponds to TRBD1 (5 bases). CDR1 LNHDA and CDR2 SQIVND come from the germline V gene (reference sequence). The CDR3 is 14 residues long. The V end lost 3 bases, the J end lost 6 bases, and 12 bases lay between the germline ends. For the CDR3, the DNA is TGTGCCAGTAGTATTGGGGGGGTGAGTCAGCCCCAGCATTTT. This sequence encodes CASSIGGVSQPQHF. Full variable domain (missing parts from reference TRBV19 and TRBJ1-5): DGGITQSPKYLFRKEGQNVTLSCEQNLNHDAMYWYRQDPGQGLRLIYYSQIVNDFQKGDIAEGYSVSREKKESFPLTVTSAQKNPTAFYLCASSIGGVSQPQHFGDGTRLSIL.

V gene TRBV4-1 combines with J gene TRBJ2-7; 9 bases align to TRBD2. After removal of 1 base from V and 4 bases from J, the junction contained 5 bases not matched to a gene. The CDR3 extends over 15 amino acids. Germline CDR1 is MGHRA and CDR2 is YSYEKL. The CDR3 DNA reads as TGCGCCAGCAGCCAAGGGGGCGGGAGGGGATACGAGCAGTACTTC. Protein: CASSQGGGRGYEQYF.

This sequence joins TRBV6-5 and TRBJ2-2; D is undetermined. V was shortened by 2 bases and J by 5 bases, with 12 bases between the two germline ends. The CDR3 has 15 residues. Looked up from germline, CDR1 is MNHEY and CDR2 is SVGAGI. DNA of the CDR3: TGTGCCAGCAGTTACCCGGGTTTTTTGACCGGGGAGCTGTTTTTT. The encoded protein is CASSYPGFLTGELFF.

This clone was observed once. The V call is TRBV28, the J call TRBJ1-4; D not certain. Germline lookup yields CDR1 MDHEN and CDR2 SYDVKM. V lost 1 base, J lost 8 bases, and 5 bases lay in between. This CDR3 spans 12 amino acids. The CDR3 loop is CASSLLGEKLFF. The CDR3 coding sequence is TGTGCCAGCAGTTTATTAGGGGAAAAACTGTTTTTT.

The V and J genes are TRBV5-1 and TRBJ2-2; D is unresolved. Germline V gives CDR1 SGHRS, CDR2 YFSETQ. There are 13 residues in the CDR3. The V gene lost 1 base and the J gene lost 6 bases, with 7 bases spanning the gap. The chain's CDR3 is CASSLTGSGELFF. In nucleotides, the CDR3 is TGCGCCAGCAGCTTGACGGGTTCCGGGGAGCTGTTTTTT.

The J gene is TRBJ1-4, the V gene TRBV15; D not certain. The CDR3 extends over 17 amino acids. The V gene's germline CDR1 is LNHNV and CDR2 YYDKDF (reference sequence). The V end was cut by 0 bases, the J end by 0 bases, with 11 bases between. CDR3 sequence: CATSREAVLATNEKLFF. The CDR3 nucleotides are TGTGCCACCAGCAGAGAAGCAGTATTAGCAACTAATGAAAAACTGTTTTTT. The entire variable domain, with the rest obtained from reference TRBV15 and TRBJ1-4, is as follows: DAMVIQNPRYQVTQFGKPVTLSCSQTLNHNVMYWYQQKSSQAPKLLFHYYDKDFNNEADTPDNFQSRRPNTSFCFLDIRSPGLGDTAMYLCATSREAVLATNEKLFFGSGTQLSVL.

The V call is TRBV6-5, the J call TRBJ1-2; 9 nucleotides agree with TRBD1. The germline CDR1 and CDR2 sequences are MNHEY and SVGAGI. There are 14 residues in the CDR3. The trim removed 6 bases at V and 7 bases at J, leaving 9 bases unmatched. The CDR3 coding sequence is TGTGCCAGCAGGGGGACGGGACAGGGAGGTGGCTACACCTTC. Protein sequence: CASRGTGQGGGYTF.

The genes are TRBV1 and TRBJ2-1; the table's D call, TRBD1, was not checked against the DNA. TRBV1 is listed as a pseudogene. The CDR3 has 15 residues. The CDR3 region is CTSSPHRDCKNEQFF. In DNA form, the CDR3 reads TGCACCAGCAGCCCACACAGGGATTGTAAGAATGAGCAGTTCTTC.

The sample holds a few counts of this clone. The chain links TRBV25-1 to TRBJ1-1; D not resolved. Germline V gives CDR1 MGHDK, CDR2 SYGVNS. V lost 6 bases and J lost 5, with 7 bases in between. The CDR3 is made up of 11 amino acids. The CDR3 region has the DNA TGTGCCAGCAGCACTCAGACTGAAGCTTTCTTT. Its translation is CASSTQTEAFF. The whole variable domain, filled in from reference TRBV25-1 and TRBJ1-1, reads EADIYQTPRYLVIGTGKKITLECSQTMGHDKMYWYQQDPGMELHLIHYSYGVNSTEKGDLSSESTVSRIRTEHFPLTLESARPSHTSQYLCASSTQTEAFFGQGTRLTVV.

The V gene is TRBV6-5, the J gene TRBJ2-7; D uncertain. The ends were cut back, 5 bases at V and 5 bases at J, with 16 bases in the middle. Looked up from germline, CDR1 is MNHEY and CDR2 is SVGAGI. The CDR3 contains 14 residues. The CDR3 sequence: CASSPFSRVHEQYF. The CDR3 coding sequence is TGTGCCAGCAGTCCATTTTCCCGGGTCCACGAGCAGTACTTC.

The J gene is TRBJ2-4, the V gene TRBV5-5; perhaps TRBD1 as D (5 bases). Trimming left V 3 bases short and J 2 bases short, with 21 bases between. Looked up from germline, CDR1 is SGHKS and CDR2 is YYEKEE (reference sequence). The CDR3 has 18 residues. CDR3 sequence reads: CASSSLGYRFGSKNIQYF. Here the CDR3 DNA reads TGTGCCAGCAGCTCCTTGGGTTACAGGTTTGGGTCCAAAAACATTCAGTACTTC. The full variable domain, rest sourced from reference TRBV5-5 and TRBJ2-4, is DAGVTQSPTHLIKTRGQQVTLRCSPISGHKSVSWYQQVLGQGPQFIFQYYEKEERGRGNFPDRFSARQFPNYSSELNVNALLLGDSALYLCASSSLGYRFGSKNIQYFGAGTRLSVL.

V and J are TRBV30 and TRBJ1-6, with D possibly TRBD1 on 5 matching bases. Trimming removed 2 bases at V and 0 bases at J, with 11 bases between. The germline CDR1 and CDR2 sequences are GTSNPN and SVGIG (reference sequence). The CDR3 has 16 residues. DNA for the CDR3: TGTGCCTGGAGTCCCAGGGTGGGCTCCTATAATTCACCCCTCCACTTT. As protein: CAWSPRVGSYNSPLHF.

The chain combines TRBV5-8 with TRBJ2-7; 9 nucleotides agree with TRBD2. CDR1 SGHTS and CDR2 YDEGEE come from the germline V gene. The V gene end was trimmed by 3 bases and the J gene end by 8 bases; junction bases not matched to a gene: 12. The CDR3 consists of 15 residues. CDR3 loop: CASSSSGLAAVKQYF. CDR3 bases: TGTGCCAGCAGCTCGTCGGGACTAGCAGCCGTTAAGCAGTACTTC.

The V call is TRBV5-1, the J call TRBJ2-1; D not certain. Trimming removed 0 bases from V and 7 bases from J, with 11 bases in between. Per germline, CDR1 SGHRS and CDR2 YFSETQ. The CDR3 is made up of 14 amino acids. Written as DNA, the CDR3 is TGCGCCAGCAGCTTGGTAGGATTCCCAAATGAGCAGTTCTTC. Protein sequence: CASSLVGFPNEQFF.

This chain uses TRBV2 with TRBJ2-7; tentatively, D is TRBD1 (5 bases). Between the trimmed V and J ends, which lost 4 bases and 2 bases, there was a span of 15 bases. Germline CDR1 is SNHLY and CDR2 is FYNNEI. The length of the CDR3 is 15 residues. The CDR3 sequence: CASSGSGSLAYEQYF. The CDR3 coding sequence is TGTGCCAGCAGTGGCTCAGGGTCCTTAGCCTACGAGCAGTACTTC.

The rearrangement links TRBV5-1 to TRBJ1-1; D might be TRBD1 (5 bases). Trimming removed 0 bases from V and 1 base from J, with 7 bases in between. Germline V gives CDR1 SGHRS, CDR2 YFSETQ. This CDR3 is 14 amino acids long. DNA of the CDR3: TGCGCCAGCAGCTTGGAAACAGGGAACACTGAAGCTTTCTTT. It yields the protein CASSLETGNTEAFF.

The CDR3 region is CATSRQTTEQFF. DNA of the CDR3: TGTGCCACCAGCAGACAAACAACTGAGCAGTTCTTC. The chain has TRBV15 and TRBJ2-1; no clear D. Deletions cut 2 bases from V and 9 bases from J, with 8 bases between. In germline, CDR1 is LNHNV, CDR2 YYDKDF (reference sequence). This CDR3 has 12 amino acids.

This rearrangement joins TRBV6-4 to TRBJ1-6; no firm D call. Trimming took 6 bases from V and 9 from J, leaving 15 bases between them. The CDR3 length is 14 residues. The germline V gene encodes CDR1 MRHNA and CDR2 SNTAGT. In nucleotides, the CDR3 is TGTGCCAGCAGCGACCGGACTATAGGTTCACCCCTCCACTTT. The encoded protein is CASSDRTIGSPLHF.

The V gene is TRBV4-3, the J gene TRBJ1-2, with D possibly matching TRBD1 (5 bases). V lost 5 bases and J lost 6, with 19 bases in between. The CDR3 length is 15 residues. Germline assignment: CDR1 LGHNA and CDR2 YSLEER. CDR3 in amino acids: CASSAINQGRDGYTF. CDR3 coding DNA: TGCGCCAGCAGCGCAATTAATCAGGGCCGCGATGGCTACACCTTC.

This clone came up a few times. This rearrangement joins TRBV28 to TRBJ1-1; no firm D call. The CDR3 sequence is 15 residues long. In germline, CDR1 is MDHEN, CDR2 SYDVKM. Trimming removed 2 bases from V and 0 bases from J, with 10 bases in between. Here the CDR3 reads CASSLVPALNTEAFF. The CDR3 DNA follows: TGTGCCAGCAGTTTAGTACCCGCATTGAACACTGAAGCTTTCTTT.

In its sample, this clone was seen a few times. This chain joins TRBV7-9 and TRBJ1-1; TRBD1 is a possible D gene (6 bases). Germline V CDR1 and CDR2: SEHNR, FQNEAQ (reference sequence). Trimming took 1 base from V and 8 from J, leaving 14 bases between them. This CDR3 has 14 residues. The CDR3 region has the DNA TGTGCCAGCAGCTTAGTGGTGGACAGCAGGGAAGCTTTCTTT. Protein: CASSLVVDSREAFF.

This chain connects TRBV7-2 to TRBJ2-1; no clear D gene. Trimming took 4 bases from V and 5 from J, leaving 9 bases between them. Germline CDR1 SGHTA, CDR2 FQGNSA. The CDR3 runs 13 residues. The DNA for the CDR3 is TGTGCCAGCAGCTCTTACATAGACAATGAGCAGTTCTTC. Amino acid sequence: CASSSYIDNEQFF.

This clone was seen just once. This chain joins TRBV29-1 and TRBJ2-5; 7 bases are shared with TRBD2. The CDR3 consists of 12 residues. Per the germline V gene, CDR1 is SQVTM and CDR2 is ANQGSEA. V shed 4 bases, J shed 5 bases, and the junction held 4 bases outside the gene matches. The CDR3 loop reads CSVALSGETQYF. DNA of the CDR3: TGCAGCGTTGCTCTTAGCGGGGAGACCCAGTACTTC.

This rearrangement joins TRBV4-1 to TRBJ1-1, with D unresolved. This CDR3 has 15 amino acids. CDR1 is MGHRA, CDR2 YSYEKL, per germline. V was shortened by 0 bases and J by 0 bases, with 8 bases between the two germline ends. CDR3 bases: TGCGCCAGCAGCCAAGATTGGACGGTGAACACTGAAGCTTTCTTT. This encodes CASSQDWTVNTEAFF.

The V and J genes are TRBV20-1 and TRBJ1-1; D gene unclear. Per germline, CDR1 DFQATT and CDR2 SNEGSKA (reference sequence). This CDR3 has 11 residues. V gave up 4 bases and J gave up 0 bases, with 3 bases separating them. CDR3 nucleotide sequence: TGCAGTGCTAACATGAACACTGAAGCTTTCTTT. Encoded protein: CSANMNTEAFF.

CDR3 loop: CASSAPSRAAGEQFF. Written as DNA, the CDR3 is TGTGCCAGCAGTGCCCCTTCGAGGGCCGCCGGTGAGCAGTTCTTC. This rearrangement joins TRBV7-9 to TRBJ2-1; a possible D gene is TRBD2 (5 bases). CDR3 length: 15 residues. Germline V CDR1 and CDR2: SEHNR, FQNEAQ (reference sequence). The V end lost 6 bases, the J end lost 9 bases, and 21 bases lay between the germline ends.

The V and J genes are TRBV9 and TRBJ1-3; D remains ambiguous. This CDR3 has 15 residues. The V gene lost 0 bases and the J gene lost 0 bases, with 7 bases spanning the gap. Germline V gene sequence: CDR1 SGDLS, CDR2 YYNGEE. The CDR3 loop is CASSVGSSSGNTIYF. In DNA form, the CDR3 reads TGTGCCAGCAGCGTAGGAAGTTCCTCTGGAAACACCATATATTTT.

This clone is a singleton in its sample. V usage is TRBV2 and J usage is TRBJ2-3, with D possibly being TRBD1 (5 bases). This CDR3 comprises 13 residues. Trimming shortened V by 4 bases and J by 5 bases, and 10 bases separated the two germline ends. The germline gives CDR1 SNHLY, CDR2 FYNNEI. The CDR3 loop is CASSGIQEDTQYF. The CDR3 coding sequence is TGTGCCAGCAGTGGAATACAGGAAGATACGCAGTATTTT.

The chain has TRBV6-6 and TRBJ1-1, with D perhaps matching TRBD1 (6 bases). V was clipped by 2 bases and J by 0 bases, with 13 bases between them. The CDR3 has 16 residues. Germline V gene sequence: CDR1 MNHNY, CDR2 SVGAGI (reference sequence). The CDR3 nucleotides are TGTGCCAGCAGTTACCCCGGGGGCTCTATGAACACTGAAGCTTTCTTT. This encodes CASSYPGGSMNTEAFF.